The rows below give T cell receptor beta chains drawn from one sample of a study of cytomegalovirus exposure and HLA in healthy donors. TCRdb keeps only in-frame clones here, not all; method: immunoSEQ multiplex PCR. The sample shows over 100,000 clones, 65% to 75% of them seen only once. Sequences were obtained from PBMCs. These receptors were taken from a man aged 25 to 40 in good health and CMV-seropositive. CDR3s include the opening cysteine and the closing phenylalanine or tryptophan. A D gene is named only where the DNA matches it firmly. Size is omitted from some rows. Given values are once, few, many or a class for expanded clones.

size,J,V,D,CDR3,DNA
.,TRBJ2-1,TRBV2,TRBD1,CARRDSTSYNEQFF,TGTGCCAGGAGGGACAGTACCTCCTACAATGAGCAGTTCTTC
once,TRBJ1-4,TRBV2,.,CASSEAGGTRVKLFF,TGTGCCAGCAGTGAAGCGGGAGGGACCCGGGTAAAACTGTTTTTT
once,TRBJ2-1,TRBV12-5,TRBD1,CASGSTRTGENHEQFF,TGTGCTAGTGGGAGTACTAGGACAGGGGAAAACCATGAGCAGTTCTTC
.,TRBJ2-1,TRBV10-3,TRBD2,CAARASGGIYNEQFF,TGTGCCGCACGGGCTAGCGGGGGGATCTACAATGAGCAGTTCTTC
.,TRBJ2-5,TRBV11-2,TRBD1,CASGQGAQETQYF,TGTGCCAGCGGCCAGGGGGCCCAAGAGACCCAGTACTTC
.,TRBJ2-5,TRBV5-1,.,CASSWSIQRPLREETQYF,TGCGCCAGCAGCTGGTCGATCCAGAGGCCCCTACGAGAAGAGACCCAGTACTTC
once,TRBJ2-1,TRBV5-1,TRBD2,CASSFPGGLAGGTGGNEQFF,TGCGCCAGCAGCTTCCCTGGGGGACTAGCGGGGGGGACTGGAGGCAATGAGCAGTTCTTC
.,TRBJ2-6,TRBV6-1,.,CASSTDTRGANVLTF,TGTGCCAGCAGTACCGACACGCGCGGGGCCAACGTCCTGACTTTC
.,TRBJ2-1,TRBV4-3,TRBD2,CASSQETIAGARGGHEQFF,TGCGCCAGCAGCCAGGAGACGATAGCGGGGGCGAGAGGGGGCCATGAGCAGTTCTTC
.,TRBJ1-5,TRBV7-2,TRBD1,CASSLGQGVDQPQHF,TGTGCCAGCAGCTTAGGGCAGGGGGTTGATCAGCCCCAGCATTTT
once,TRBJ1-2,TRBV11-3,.,CASSFLREPRAYYGYTF,TGTGCCAGCAGCTTTCTCCGGGAGCCCAGGGCGTACTATGGCTACACCTTC
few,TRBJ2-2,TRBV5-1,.,CASSLAWGRGTGELFF,TGCGCCAGCAGCTTGGCCTGGGGGCGAGGCACCGGGGAGCTGTTTTTT
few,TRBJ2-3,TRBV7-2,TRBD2,CASSRTSRADTQYF,TGTGCCAGCTCGCGGACTAGCCGTGCAGATACGCAGTATTTT
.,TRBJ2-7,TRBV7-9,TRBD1,CSSSPRDRVYEQYF,TGTTCCAGCAGCCCGCGGGACAGGGTATACGAGCAGTACTTC
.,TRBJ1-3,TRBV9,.,CASSVGLPGLTGNTIYF,TGTGCCAGCAGCGTAGGGCTACCAGGGTTGACTGGAAACACCATATATTTT
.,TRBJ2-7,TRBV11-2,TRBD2,CASSFRRGGQGYEQYF,TGTGCCAGCAGCTTCCGGCGGGGGGGCCAGGGCTACGAGCAGTACTTC
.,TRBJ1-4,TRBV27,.,CASSSLTVKTNEKLFF,TGTGCCAGCAGTTCATTAACAGTAAAAACTAATGAAAAACTGTTTTTT
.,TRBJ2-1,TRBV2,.,CASSGGLLAVEQFF,TGTGCCAGCAGTGGGGGACTGTTGGCAGTTGAGCAGTTCTTC
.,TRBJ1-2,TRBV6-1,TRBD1,CASSPPGTGNYGYTF,TGTGCCAGCAGTCCTCCCGGGACAGGGAACTATGGCTACACCTTC
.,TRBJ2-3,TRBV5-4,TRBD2,CASSLDGGGTDTRYF,TGTGCCAGCAGCTTGGACGGGGGGGGCACAGATACGCGGTATTTT
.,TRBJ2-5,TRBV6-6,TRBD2,CASSYRGVQETQYF,TGTGCCAGCAGTTACCGGGGGGTCCAAGAGACCCAGTACTTC
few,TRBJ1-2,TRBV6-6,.,CASSYTPQGREGYTF,TGTGCCAGCAGTTACACCCCTCAGGGAAGGGAAGGCTACACCTTC
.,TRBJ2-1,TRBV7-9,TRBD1,CASSPFGQGDNNEQFF,TGTGCCAGCAGCCCCTTCGGACAGGGGGATAACAATGAGCAGTTCTTC
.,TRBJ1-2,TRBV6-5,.,CASGYSWTEIYGYTF,TGTGCCAGCGGTTACTCATGGACAGAGATCTATGGCTACACCTTC
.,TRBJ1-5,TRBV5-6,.,CASSVTGYSNQPQHF,TGTGCCAGCAGCGTCACAGGTTATAGCAATCAGCCCCAGCATTTT
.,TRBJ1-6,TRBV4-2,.,CASRVRDTGYNSPLHF,TGTGCCAGCAGGGTCCGGGACACAGGATATAATTCACCCCTCCACTTT
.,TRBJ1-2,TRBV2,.,CASSLPGSGYIF,TGTGCCAGCAGCCTCCCGGGATCCGGCTACATCTTC
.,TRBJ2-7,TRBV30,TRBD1,CAWIRQGHEQYF,TGTGCCTGGATTAGACAGGGCCACGAGCAGTACTTC
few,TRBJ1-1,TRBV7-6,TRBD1,CASSVRDSGMNTEAFF,TGTGCCAGCAGCGTTAGGGACAGTGGGATGAACACTGAAGCTTTCTTT
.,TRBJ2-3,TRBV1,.,CTSSQGSDFVRGTTDTQYF,TGCACCAGCAGCCAAGGATCTGATTTTGTGCGGGGGACGACAGATACGCAGTATTTT
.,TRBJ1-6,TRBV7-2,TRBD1,CAVLSGTVNSPLHF,TGTGCCGTACTTTCCGGGACAGTTAATTCACCCCTCCACTTT
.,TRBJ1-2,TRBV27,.,CASSPGGHGYPF,TGTGCCAGCAGTCCGGGGGGACATGGCTACCCCTTC
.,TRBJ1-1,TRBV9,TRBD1,CANSVDPGTAWNTEAFF,TGTGCCAACAGCGTAGATCCCGGGACAGCGTGGAACACTGAAGCTTTCTTT
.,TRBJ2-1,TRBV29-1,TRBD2,CSVEVRGLAGGQGEQFF,TGCAGCGTTGAAGTTCGTGGTCTAGCGGGGGGGCAAGGTGAGCAGTTCTTC
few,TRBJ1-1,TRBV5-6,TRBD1,CASRWRGRGTEAFF,TGTGCCAGCAGGTGGAGGGGCAGGGGGACTGAAGCTTTCTTT
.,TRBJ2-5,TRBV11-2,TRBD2,CASSIPGLAGGRETQYF,TGTGCCAGCAGCATCCCGGGACTAGCGGGGGGAAGAGAGACCCAGTACTTC
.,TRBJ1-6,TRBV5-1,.,CASSLAGGTDSPLHF,TGCGCCAGCAGCTTGGCTGGGGGGACGGATTCACCCCTCCACTTT
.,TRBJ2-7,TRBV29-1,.,CSVEGGGNYEQYF,TGCAGCGTTGAAGGTGGAGGGAACTACGAGCAGTACTTC
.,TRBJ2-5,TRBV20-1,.,CSSEETQYF,TGCAGTTCAGAAGAGACCCAGTACTTC
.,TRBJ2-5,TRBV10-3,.,CAISESPGQRGTQYF,TGTGCCATCAGTGAGTCCCCAGGACAAAGGGGGACCCAGTACTTC
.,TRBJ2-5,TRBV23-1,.,CASSQSRQETQYF,TGCGCCAGCAGTCAATCCCGGCAAGAGACCCAGTACTTC
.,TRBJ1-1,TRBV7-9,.,CASSFTQNTEAFF,TGTGCCAGCAGTTTTACACAGAACACTGAAGCTTTCTTT
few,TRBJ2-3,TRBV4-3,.,CASSQAGGRGDTQYF,TGCGCCAGCAGCCAAGCCGGGGGGCGGGGAGATACGCAGTATTTT
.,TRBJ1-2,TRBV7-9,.,CASSVPTGIPQNGYTF,TGTGCCAGCAGCGTACCCACGGGGATTCCTCAGAACGGCTACACCTTC
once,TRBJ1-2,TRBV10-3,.,CAISDSNQDYGYTF,TGTGCCATCAGTGACTCGAACCAGGATTATGGCTACACCTTC
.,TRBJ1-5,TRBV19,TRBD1,CASSRGTGSNQPQHF,TGTGCCAGTAGTAGAGGGACAGGGAGCAATCAGCCCCAGCATTTT
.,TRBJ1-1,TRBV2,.,CASSEEAGARGTEAFF,TGTGCCAGCAGTGAAGAGGCAGGGGCTAGGGGCACTGAAGCTTTCTTT
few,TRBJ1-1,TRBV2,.,CASILGRSTEAFF,TGTGCCAGCATTCTCGGGAGGAGCACTGAAGCTTTCTTT
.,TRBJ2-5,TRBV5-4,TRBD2,CASSLGRLAGGRETQYF,TGTGCCAGCAGCTTGGGGAGACTAGCGGGGGGGAGAGAGACCCAGTACTTC
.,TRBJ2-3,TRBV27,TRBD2,CASTRLAGGLGDTQYF,TGTGCCAGCACTAGACTAGCGGGGGGCCTCGGAGATACGCAGTATTTT
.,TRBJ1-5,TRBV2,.,CASTSGGAFQPQHF,TGTGCCAGCACTAGTGGGGGCGCGTTTCAGCCCCAGCATTTT
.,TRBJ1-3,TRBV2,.,CASSLGRLAVIGNTIYF,TGTGCCAGCAGTCTGGGGAGGTTGGCTGTTATTGGAAACACCATATATTTT
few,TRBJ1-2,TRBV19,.,CASSIRYDHYGYTF,TGTGCCAGTAGTATCCGCTACGATCACTATGGCTACACCTTC
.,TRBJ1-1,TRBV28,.,CASSFQAMNTEAFF,TGTGCCAGCAGTTTCCAGGCAATGAACACTGAAGCTTTCTTT